This entry concerns a single T cell receptor (beta chain). This sample was included in a study of blood T cell repertoires in COVID-19. About the study: Acute and convalescent COVID-19 samples came from the United States, Italy and Spain. The cDNA or gDNA used as material had been derived from T cells, B-cell-depleted T cells, or PBMCs.

Original processing methods: From reference gene primer amplification, estimates of nucleated cell counts were derived. Sequencing was performed with immunoSEQ multiplex PCR; in TCRdb, only in-frame clones are kept and a portion is missing. V, J and clone size reflect that table, while D and trimming were determined from the DNA. The sample yields fewer than 70,000 clones, around 80% seen once. V lost 1 base, J lost 6 bases, and 3 bases stayed unmatched. Germline CDR1 MGHDK, CDR2 SYGVNS. This CDR3 comprises 16 residues. The gene calls are TRBV25-1 and TRBJ2-2; 12 nucleotides match TRBD1. This clonotype was obtained from a woman of 80 years or more with acute or convalescent COVID-19. Sequenced sample: peripheral blood. CDR3 nucleotides: TGTGCCAGCAGTGAATGGGGACAGGGGGCTGCCGGGGAGCTGTTTTTT. The encoded protein is CASSEWGQGAAGELFF.